This T cell receptor beta chain derives from a study of blood T cell repertoires in COVID-19. On the study more broadly: The United States, Italy and Spain supplied acute and convalescent COVID-19 samples. PBMCs, B-cell-depleted T cells, or T cells provided the cDNA or gDNA that made up the material.

How the authors handled the data: By means of reference gene primer amplification, nucleated cell counts were estimated. The repertoire was sequenced with immunoSEQ multiplex PCR; TCRdb's copy has only in-frame clones and lacks some. V and J calls plus clone size are reproduced from that table; the DNA served to infer D and trimming. The sample records around 200,000 clones, about 83% being singletons. Trimming took 1 base from V and 6 from J, leaving 12 bases between them. The CDR3 runs 15 residues. Germline CDR1 and CDR2: MDHEN and SYDVKM. This clonotype was obtained from a person aged 70 to 80 with COVID-19, enrolled during active disease. The sequencing sample was made of peripheral blood. The chain carries TRBV28 and TRBJ1-4, with D perhaps matching TRBD1 (6 bases). In DNA form, the CDR3 reads TGTGCCAGCAGTTTATATCAGGGGACATATGAAAAACTGTTTTTT. It translates to CASSLYQGTYEKLFF.